This T cell receptor beta chain was obtained from a study of T cell changes during pregnancy in multiple sclerosis. Only in-frame clones appear in the TCRdb table, and some are missing; sequencing was by immunoSEQ multiplex PCR. The sample includes fewer than 50,000 clones, approximately 90% of them seen just once. This clone was counted a single time. Germline trimming cut 6 bases from V and 0 bases from J; bases unmatched to any gene: 6. There are 16 residues in the CDR3. Germline CDR1 reads LNHDA; CDR2 reads SQIVND (reference sequence). The starting material was CD4+ T cells from peripheral blood mononuclear cells, obtained in the second trimester of pregnancy. This clonotype was obtained from a female donor in good health, enrolled as a control in a pregnancy study. The chain combines TRBV19 with TRBJ1-2; 11 bases line up with TRBD1. The CDR3 spells CASSRTGGEANYGYTF. The CDR3 DNA follows: TGTGCCAGTAGCCGGACAGGGGGCGAGGCTAACTATGGCTACACCTTC.